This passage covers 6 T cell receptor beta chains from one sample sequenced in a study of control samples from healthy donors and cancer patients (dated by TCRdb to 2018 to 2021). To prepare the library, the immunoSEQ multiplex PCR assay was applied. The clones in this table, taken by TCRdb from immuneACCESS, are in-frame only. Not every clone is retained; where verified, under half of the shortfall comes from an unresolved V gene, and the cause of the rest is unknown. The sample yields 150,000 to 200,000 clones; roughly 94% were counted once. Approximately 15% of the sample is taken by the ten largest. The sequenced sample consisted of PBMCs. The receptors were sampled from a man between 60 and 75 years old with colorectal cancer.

This chain's CDR3 is CASSQGGRGYGYTF. The CDR3 nucleotides read TGCGCCAGCAGCCAAGGGGGCAGGGGATATGGCTACACCTTC. The J gene is TRBJ1-2, the V gene TRBV4-3, with a weak D call TRBD1 (6 bases). In germline, CDR1 is LGHNA, CDR2 YSLEER. Trimming removed 1 base from V and 5 bases from J, with 11 bases in between. The CDR3 has 14 residues.

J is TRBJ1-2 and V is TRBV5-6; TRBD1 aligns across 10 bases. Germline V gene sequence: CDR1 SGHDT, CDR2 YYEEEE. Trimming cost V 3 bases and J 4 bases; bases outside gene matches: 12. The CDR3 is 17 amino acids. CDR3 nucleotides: TGTGCCAGCAGCTGGACCTCCTCGGGACAGGGGAGCTATGGCTACACCTTC. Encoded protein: CASSWTSSGQGSYGYTF.

The CDR3 loop reads CSSPKGDTQYF. Here the CDR3 DNA reads TGCAGTTCCCCAAAAGGCGATACGCAGTATTTT. J is TRBJ2-3 and V is TRBV20-1; D is ambiguous. This CDR3 region has 11 residues. The germline V gene has CDR1 DFQATT and CDR2 SNEGSKA (reference sequence). The V end lost 8 bases, the J end lost 6 bases, and 12 bases lay between the germline ends.

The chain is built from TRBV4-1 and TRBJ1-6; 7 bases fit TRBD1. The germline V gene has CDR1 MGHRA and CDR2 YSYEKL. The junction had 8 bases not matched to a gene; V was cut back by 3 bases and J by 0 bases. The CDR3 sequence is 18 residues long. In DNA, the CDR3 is TGCGCCAGCAGCCAGCAACAACAGGGGAGCTCCTATAATTCACCCCTCCACTTT. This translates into CASSQQQQGSSYNSPLHF.

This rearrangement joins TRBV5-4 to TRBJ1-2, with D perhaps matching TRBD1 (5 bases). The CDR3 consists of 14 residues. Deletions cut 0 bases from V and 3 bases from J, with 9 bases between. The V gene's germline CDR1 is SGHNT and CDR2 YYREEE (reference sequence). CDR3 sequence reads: CASSLARGDYGYTF. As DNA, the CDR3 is TGTGCCAGCAGCTTGGCCCGGGGGGACTATGGCTACACCTTC.

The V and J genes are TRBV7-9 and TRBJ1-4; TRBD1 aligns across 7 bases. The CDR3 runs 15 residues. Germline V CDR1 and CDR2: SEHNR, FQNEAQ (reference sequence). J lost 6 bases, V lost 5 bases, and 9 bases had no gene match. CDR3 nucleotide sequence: TGTGCCAGCAGCCAAGGGACAGAAGACGATGAAAAACTGTTTTTT. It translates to CASSQGTEDDEKLFF.